The 2 T cell receptor beta chains below were found in one sample sequenced in a study of blood T cell repertoires in COVID-19. Profiling relied on immunoSEQ multiplex PCR, and the TCRdb table lists in-frame clones only, not all of them. Of 100,000 to 150,000 clones listed, about 94% were seen once; the top ten hold roughly 2.1%. What was sequenced was peripheral blood. All receptors derive from a man aged 50 or older with COVID-19, enrolled during active disease.

The rearrangement uses TRBV4-2 and TRBJ2-2; TRBD2 matches 7 bases. CDR1 and CDR2 (germline): LGHNA, YNFKEQ. This CDR3 spans 13 amino acids. V lost 10 bases to trimming and J lost 4 bases; unmatched junction nucleotides: 6. Written as DNA, the CDR3 is TGTGCCACGGGGAGGGTGGGCACCGGGGAGCTGTTTTTT. Protein: CATGRVGTGELFF.

The J gene is TRBJ1-1, the V gene TRBV30, with D possibly TRBD1 on 6 matching bases. The CDR3 has 13 residues. CDR1 is GTSNPN, CDR2 SVGIG, per germline (reference sequence). Trimming removed 3 bases at V and 8 bases at J, with 16 bases between. CDR3 loop: CAWRPSGEKEAFF. The CDR3 DNA sequence: TGTGCCTGGAGACCCTCAGGGGAGAAGGAAGCTTTCTTT.